A single T cell receptor (beta chain) is shown here with its context. Antigen: not known. This entry is derived from a study of cytomegalovirus exposure and HLA in healthy donors. General observations from the study: With DRB1 most and HLA-C fewest, TCR association rates differed between HLA loci in a later analysis.

This PCR relied on a set of 60 Vbeta primers and 13 Jbeta primers. Sequencing was performed with immunoSEQ multiplex PCR; in TCRdb, only in-frame clones are kept and a portion is missing. The table shows approximately 140,000 clones, with 80% occurring only once. V was trimmed by 5 bases and J by 10 bases, leaving 12 bases between them. This CDR3 region has 13 residues. Germline CDR1 is SEHNR and CDR2 is FQNEAQ (reference sequence). This clonotype was sampled from a male donor in good health and CMV-seronegative. The J gene is TRBJ1-6, the V gene TRBV7-9; unclear D gene. The sample taken for sequencing was PBMCs. CDR3 nucleotide sequence: TGTGCCAGCAGCGAGGTGGAAGAATCACCCCTCCACTTT. Translated, it gives CASSEVEESPLHF. Full variable domain (outside the CDR3, taken from reference TRBV7-9 and TRBJ1-6): DTGVSQNPRHKITKRGQNVTFRCDPISEHNRLYWYRQTLGQGPEFLTYFQNEAQLEKSRLLSDRFSAERPKGSFSTLEIQRTEQGDSAMYLCASSEVEESPLHFGNGTRLTVT.